The T cell receptor beta chain described here comes from a study of blood T cell repertoires in COVID-19. Participant ages covered about 18 to 95 years across 24 US areas. V dropped 0 bases and J dropped 0; count of bases not matched to a gene: 3. Germline V gives CDR1 SGDLS, CDR2 YYNGEE. CDR3 length: 15 residues. Per the study methods: Using reference gene primer amplification, nucleated cell counts were estimated. Measured with immunoSEQ multiplex PCR; TCRdb has only the in-frame clones, and not every one. V, J and clone size are those of that table, while D and trimming were read from the DNA. The sample carries 450,000 to 500,000 clones, approximately 90% recorded once.

The chain is built from TRBV9 and TRBJ2-7; 7 positions match TRBD1. Sequencing was performed on PBMCs or T cells enriched from blood (not recorded which). The receptor comes from a woman under 30 who had recovered from COVID-19. The CDR3 here is CASSVGGQISYEQYF. The CDR3 DNA reads TGTGCCAGCAGCGTAGGGGGACAGATCTCCTACGAGCAGTACTTC.